This entry concerns a single T cell receptor (beta chain). Its target antigen remains unknown. No much larger clone exists at a distance of one base, and base qualities are not known. The immunoSEQ Assay was used to sequence TCR beta CDR3 regions from DNA. In the paper's pipeline: To compute T cell density, TCR beta template counts were normalized to usable DNA, which was estimated by amplifying housekeeping genes. The preseqR package was used to estimate richness by extrapolating to 400,000 templates for PBMC samples and to 120,000 templates for tissue samples. Clonality was calculated as one minus Pielou's evenness. To identify tissue-enriched TCRs, differential abundance testing was run on productive amino-acid clonotypes with a minimum total count of 5 and an alpha of 0.1. The Jaccard Index and the Morisita Overlap Index were used to measure repertoire overlap between compartments. TCR beta CDR3s were clustered by GLIPH together with public tetramer-defined viral CDR3s, and at least three viral sequences plus V-gene enrichment were required for viral motifs. TCRdb holds this immuneACCESS table with in-frame rearrangements only. Some clones are missing; in checked studies, unresolved V genes explain under half, and the rest has no known cause. D and trimming were read from the DNA, whereas the V and J calls and clone size are those reported in that table. Recorded for this sample are tens of thousands of clones; about 92% of them occurred a single time. The ten top clones hold 6.5% to 10% of the sample.

At diagnosis, tumor, uninvolved tumor-adjacent lung and peripheral blood were collected and then preserved as a mix of FFPE and fresh-frozen material. For TCR repertoire profiling, blood samples were analyzed as peripheral blood mononuclear cells. The entry originates in a study of T cells in localized non-small cell lung cancer (dated by TCRdb to the early 2020s). Broadly, across the study: The study analyzed T cell repertoires of approximately 240 early-stage NSCLC patients, comparing tumors and uninvolved tumor-adjacent lungs. All 240 or so NSCLC patients in the cohort were treatment-naive and had localized lung tumors that were resected. NSCLC patients had a mean age of roughly 66 years, and 129 were male and more than 90 female.

Findings and caveats that apply to the study as a whole: Uninvolved tumor-adjacent lung showed the highest T cell clonality, higher than tumor, which suggests more focused antigenic responses in the uninvolved tumor-adjacent lung. Because the study design was exploratory, TCR variables were selected using unadjusted p-values without false-discovery rate correction. Higher blood T cell density associated with longer overall survival, while higher adjacent-lung clonality associated with shorter survival. Multi-region tumor sequencing was not performed, so intratumor heterogeneity could not be excluded. A median of around 57 of the top 100 tumor clones were detected in paired uninvolved adjacent lung, and around 30 of these tumor clones were also found among the top 100 clones of the paired uninvolved adjacent lung.

The CDR3 contains 15 residues, cysteine and phenylalanine counted. Only the CDR3 DNA stays, 45 bases, in frame from base 1. According to the germline V gene, CDR1 reads MDHEN and CDR2 reads SYDVKM. After removal of 2 bases from V and 2 bases from J, the junction retains 6 bases not matched to a gene. Sequenced material: peripheral blood, taken before any cancer treatment. The rearranged chain carries TRBV28 and TRBJ2-7; TRBD2 fits 7 bases in the junction. This TCR was sampled from a female donor of 60 years or more with stage I lung adenocarcinoma. The DNA sequence is as follows: TGTGCCAGCAGTTTAGGGAGCGGGGCGGCCTACGAGCAGTACTTC. This gives the protein CASSLGSGAAYEQYF.